This T cell receptor beta chain originates from a study of shared clonotypes between healthy human individuals. In the study overall: There were three CD4 naive, three CD4 memory, two CD8 naive and one CD8 memory plates per donor. Study results and caveats: Exclusively blood specimens were collected; tissue repertoires likely differ. In contrast to clonotypes shared by all four donors, non-shared clonotypes had lower generation probabilities.

Data came from immunoSEQ multiplex PCR; TCRdb stores just in-frame clones and leaves some out. The data contain about 690,000 clones, less than 95% of them seen just once; the ten biggest clones take up less than 40%. J lost 0 bases, V lost 3 bases, and 8 bases had no gene match. The germline CDR1 and CDR2 sequences are LNHNV and YYDKDF (reference sequence). The CDR3 loop spans 16 amino acids. In the case of this clone: The antigen is unknown.

In CD8 memory, CD45RO+ cells were put together with CCR7-negative CD45RA+ TemRA cells. This chain joins TRBV15 and TRBJ2-7; 7 nucleotides agree with TRBD1. Sequences were obtained from memory CD8+ T cells from PBMCs. Subset given: CD45RO+ cells pooled with CCR7-negative TemRA cells. The clonotype was recovered from a man younger than 30 in good health. Some clones in this sample may be carry-over from other donors' samples. Written as DNA, the CDR3 is TGTGCCACCAGCAGCTACACAGGGGAAAGCTCCTACGAGCAGTACTTC. It is translated as CATSSYTGESSYEQYF.